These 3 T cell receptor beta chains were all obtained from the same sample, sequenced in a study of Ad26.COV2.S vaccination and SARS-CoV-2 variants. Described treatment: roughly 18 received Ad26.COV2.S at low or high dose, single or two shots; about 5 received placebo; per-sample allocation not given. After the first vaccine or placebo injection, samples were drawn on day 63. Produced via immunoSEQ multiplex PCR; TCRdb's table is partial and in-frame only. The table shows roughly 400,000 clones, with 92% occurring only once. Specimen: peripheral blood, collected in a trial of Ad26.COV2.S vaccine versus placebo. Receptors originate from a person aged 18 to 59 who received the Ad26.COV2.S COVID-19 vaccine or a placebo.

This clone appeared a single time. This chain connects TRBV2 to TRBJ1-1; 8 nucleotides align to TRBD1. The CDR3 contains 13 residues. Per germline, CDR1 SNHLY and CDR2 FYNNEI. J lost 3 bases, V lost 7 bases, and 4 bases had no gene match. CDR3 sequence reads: CASTGQGDTEAFF. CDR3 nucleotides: TGTGCCAGCACCGGACAGGGAGACACTGAAGCTTTCTTT.

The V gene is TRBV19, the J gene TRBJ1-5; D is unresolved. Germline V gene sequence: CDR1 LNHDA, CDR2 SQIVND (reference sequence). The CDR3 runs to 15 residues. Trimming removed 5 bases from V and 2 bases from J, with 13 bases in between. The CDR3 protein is CASSLSGQGNQPQHF. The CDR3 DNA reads TGTGCCAGTAGTCTGAGCGGGCAGGGCAATCAGCCCCAGCATTTT. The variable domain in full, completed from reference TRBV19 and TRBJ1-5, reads DGGITQSPKYLFRKEGQNVTLSCEQNLNHDAMYWYRQDPGQGLRLIYYSQIVNDFQKGDIAEGYSVSREKKESFPLTVTSAQKNPTAFYLCASSLSGQGNQPQHFGDGTRLSIL.

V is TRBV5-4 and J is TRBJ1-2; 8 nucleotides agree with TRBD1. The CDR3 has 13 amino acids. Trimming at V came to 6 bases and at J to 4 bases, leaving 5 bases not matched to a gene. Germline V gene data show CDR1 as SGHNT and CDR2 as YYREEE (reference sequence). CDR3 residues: CASTTDRVYGYTF. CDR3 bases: TGTGCCAGCACCACGGACAGGGTCTATGGCTACACCTTC.